The entry below describes one TCR beta chain. As originally analysed: Estimation of nucleated cell counts was performed using reference gene primer amplification. TCRdb's table, derived via immunoSEQ multiplex PCR, lists solely in-frame clones and lacks some. V, J and clone size are taken as reported in that table, and D and trimming were inferred from the DNA itself. The table lists over 150,000 clones, approximately 83% of them singletons. This specimen comes from a study of blood T cell repertoires in COVID-19. Study information: There were acute and convalescent COVID-19 samples, and they came from the United States, Italy and Spain.

V lost 0 bases and J 2 bases, leaving 11 bases between the germline ends. Germline assignment: CDR1 KGHSH and CDR2 LQKENI. The CDR3 runs to 16 residues. Sequenced input: peripheral blood. This clonotype was obtained from a man between 65 and 85 years old with active or convalescent COVID-19. The chain recombines TRBV18 with TRBJ1-3; D not certain. CDR3 coding DNA: TGTGCCAGCTCACCACCGGTGGGTGCGGCTGGAAACACCATATATTTT. Amino acids: CASSPPVGAAGNTIYF. Full variable domain (rest looked up from reference TRBV18 and TRBJ1-3): NAGVMQNPRHLVRRRGQEARLRCSPMKGHSHVYWYRQLPEEGLKFMVYLQKENIIDESGMPKERFSAEFPKEGPSILRIQQVVRGDSAAYFCASSPPVGAAGNTIYFGEGSWLTVV.